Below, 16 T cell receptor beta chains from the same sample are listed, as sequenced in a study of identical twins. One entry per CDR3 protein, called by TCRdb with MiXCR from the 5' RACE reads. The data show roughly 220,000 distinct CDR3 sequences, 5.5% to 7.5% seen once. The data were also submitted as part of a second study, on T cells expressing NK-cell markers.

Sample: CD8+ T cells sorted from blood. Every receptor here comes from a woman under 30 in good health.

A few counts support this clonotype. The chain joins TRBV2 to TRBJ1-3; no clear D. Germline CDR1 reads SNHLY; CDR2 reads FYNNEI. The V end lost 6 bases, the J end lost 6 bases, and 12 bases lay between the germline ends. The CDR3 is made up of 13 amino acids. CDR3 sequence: CASRPGRENTIYF. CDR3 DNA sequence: TGTGCCAGCAGACCCGGACGGGAAAACACCATATATTTT.

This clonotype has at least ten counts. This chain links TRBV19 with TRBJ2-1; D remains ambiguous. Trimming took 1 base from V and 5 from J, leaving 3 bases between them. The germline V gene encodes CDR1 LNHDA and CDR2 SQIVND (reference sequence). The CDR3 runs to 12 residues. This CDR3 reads CASSIGHNEQFF. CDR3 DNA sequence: TGTGCCAGTAGTATAGGTCACAATGAGCAGTTCTTC.

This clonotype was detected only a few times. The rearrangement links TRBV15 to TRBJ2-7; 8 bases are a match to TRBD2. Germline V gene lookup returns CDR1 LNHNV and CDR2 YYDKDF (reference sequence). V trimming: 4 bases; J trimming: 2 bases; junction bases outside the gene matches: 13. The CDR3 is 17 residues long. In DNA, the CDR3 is TGTGCCACCAGCACCTTCGGACTTACTAGCGGTCCCTACGAGCAGTACTTC. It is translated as CATSTFGLTSGPYEQYF.

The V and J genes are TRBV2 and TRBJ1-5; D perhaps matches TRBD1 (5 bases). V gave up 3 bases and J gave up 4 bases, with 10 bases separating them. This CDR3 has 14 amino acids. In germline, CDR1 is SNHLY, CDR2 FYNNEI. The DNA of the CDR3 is TGTGCCAGCAGTGACAGGGTTGGTAATCAGCCCCAGCATTTT. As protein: CASSDRVGNQPQHF.

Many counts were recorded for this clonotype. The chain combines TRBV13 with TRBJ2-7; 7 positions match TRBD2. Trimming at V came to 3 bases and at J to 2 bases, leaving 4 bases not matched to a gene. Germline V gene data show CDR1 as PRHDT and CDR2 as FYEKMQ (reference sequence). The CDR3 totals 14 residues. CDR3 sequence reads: CASSFERGAYEQYF. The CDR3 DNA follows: TGTGCCAGCAGCTTTGAACGGGGGGCCTACGAGCAGTACTTC.

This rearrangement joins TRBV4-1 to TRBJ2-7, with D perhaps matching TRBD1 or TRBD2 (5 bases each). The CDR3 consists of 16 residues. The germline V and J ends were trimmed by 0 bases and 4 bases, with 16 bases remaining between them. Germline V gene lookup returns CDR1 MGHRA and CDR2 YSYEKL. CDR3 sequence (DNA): TGCGCCAGCAGCCAAGATCCGGGACCCCGTTTATACGAGCAGTACTTC. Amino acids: CASSQDPGPRLYEQYF.

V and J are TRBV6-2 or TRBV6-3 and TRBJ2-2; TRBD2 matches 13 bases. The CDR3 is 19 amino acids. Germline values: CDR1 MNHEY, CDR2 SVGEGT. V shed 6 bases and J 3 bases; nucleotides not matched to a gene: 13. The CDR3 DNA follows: TGTGCCAGCAGCCGTAAAGGACTAGCGGGAGTTCGGGACACCGGGGAGCTGTTTTTT. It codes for CASSRKGLAGVRDTGELFF.

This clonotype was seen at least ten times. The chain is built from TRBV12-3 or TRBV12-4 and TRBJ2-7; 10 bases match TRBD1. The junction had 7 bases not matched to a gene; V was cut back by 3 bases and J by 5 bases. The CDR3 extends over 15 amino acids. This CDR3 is CASSLVPGQGHEQYF. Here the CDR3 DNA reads TGTGCCAGCAGTTTGGTACCGGGACAGGGGCACGAGCAGTACTTC.

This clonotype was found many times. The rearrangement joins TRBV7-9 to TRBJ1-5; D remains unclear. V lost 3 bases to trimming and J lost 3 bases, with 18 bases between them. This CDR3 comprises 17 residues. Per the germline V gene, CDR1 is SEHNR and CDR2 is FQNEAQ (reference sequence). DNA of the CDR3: TGTGCCAGCAGCTTTGGCCCGGGCCTCTCGTACAATCAGCCCCAGCATTTT. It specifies CASSFGPGLSYNQPQHF. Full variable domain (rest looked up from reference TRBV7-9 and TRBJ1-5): DTGVSQNPRHKITKRGQNVTFRCDPISEHNRLYWYRQTLGQGPEFLTYFQNEAQLEKSRLLSDRFSAERPKGSFSTLEIQRTEQGDSAMYLCASSFGPGLSYNQPQHFGDGTRLSIL.

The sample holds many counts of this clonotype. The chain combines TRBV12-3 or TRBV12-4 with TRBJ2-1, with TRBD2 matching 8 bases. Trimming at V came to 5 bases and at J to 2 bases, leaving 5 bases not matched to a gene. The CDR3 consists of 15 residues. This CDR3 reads CASSSGGITYNEQFF. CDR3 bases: TGTGCCAGCAGTAGCGGGGGCATCACCTACAATGAGCAGTTCTTC.

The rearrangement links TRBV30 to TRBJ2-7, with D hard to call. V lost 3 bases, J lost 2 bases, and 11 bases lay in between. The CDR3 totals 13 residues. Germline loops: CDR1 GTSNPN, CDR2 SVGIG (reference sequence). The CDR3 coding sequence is TGTGCCTGGAGCTTCGGCGAGGCCTACGAGCAGTACTTC. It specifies CAWSFGEAYEQYF.

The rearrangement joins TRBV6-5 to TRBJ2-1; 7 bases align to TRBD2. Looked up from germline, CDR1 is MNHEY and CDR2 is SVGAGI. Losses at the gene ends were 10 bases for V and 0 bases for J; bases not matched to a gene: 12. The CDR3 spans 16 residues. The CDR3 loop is CATRLLSGDSYNEQFF. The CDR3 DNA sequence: TGTGCCACCAGACTACTCAGCGGGGACTCCTACAATGAGCAGTTCTTC.

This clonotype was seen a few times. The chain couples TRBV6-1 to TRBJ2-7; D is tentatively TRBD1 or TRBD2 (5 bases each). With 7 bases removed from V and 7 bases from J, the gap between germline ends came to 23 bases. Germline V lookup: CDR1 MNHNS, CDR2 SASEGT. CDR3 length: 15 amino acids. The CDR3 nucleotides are TGTGCCAGCAACGACCGGGGCGCGAGAGTTGGGGAGCAGTACTTC. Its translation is CASNDRGARVGEQYF.

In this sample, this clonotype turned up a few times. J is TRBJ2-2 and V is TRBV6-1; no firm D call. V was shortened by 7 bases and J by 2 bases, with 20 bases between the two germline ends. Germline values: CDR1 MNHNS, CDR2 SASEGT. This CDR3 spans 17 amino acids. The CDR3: CASKIITGRINTGELFF. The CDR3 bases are TGTGCCAGCAAAATAATAACCGGACGGATTAACACCGGGGAGCTGTTTTTT.

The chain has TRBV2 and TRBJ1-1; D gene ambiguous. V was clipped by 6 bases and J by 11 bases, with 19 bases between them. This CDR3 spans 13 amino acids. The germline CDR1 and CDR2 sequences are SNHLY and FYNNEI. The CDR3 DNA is TGTGCCAGCAGGCTAAACACCCCGGCGGCGGCTTTCTTT. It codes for CASRLNTPAAAFF.

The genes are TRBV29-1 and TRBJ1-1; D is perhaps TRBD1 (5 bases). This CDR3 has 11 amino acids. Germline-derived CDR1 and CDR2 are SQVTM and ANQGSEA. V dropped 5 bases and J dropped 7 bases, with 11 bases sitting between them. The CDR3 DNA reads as TGCAGCGTTTCCCCAGGGAGTGAAGCTTTCTTT. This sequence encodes CSVSPGSEAFF.